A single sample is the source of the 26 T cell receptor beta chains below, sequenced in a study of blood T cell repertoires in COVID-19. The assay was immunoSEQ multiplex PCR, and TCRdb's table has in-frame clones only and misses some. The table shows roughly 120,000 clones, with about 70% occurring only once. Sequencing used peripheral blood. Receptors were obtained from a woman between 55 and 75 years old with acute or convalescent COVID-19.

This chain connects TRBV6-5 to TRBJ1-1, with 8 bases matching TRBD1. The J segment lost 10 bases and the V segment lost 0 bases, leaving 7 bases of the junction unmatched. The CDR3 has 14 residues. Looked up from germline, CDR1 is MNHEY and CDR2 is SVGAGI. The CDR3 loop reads CASSYSYRGVVAFF. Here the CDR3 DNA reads TGTGCCAGCAGTTACTCGTACAGGGGGGTTGTAGCTTTCTTT.

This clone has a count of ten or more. CDR3 sequence (DNA): TGTGCCAGCAGTAGGCAGACAGGTCCTAATGAAAAACTGTTTTTT. It translates to CASSRQTGPNEKLFF. The chain recombines TRBV27 with TRBJ1-4; weak D call: TRBD1 (6 bases). Germline V gene data show CDR1 as MNHEY and CDR2 as SMNVEV (reference sequence). The ends were cut back, 5 bases at V and 3 bases at J, with 13 bases in the middle. The CDR3 has 15 amino acids.

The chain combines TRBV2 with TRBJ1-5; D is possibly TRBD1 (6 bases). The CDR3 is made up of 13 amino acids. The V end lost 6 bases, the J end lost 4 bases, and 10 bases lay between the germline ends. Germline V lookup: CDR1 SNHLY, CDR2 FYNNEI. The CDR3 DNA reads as TGTGCCAGCAGGTACAGGGAGAATCAGCCCCAGCATTTT. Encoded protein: CASRYRENQPQHF.

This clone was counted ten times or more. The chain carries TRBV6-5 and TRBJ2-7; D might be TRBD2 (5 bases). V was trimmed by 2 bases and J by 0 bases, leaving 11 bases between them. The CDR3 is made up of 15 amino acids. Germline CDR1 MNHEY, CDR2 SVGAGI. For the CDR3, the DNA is TGTGCCAGCAGTTACGATCGGACTGCCTCCTACGAGCAGTACTTC. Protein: CASSYDRTASYEQYF.

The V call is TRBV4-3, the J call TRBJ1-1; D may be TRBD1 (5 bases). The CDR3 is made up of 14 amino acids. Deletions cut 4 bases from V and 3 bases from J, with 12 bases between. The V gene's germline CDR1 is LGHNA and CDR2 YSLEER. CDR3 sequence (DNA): TGCGCCAGCAGCCTCCTGGAGGGGTACACTGAAGCTTTCTTT. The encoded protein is CASSLLEGYTEAFF.

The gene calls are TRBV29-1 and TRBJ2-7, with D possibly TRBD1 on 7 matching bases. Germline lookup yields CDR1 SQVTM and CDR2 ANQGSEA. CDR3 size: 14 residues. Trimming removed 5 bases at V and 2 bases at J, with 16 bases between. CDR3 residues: CSVSAGQIPYEQYF. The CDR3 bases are TGCAGCGTTTCGGCGGGACAGATACCCTACGAGCAGTACTTC.

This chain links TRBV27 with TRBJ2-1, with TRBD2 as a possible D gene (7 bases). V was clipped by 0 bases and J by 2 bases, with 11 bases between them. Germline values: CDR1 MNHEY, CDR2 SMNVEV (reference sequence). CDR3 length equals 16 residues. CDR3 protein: CASSLSGGATYNEQFF. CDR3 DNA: TGTGCCAGCAGTTTATCGGGGGGGGCTACCTACAATGAGCAGTTCTTC.

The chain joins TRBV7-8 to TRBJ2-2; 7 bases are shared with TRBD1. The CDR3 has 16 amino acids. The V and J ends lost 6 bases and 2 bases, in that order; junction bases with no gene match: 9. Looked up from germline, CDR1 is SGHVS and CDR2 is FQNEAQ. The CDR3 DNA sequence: TGTGCCAGCAGTTTTCGTAGGGGGCCTAACACCGGGGAGCTGTTTTTT. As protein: CASSFRRGPNTGELFF.

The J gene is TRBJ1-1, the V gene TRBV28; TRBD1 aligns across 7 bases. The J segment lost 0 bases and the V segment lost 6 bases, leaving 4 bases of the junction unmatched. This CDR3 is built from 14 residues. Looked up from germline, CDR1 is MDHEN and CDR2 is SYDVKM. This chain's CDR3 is CASSSDRVNTEAFF. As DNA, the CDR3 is TGTGCCAGCAGCTCTGACAGGGTGAACACTGAAGCTTTCTTT.

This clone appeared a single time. The CDR3 reads CASTRERVTEAFF. The CDR3 coding sequence is TGTGCCAGCACCAGGGAAAGGGTCACTGAAGCTTTCTTT. The V and J genes are TRBV7-2 and TRBJ1-1; D might be TRBD1 (5 bases). This CDR3 spans 13 amino acids. CDR1 SGHTA and CDR2 FQGNSA come from the germline V gene. V was trimmed by 7 bases and J by 4 bases, leaving 13 bases between them.

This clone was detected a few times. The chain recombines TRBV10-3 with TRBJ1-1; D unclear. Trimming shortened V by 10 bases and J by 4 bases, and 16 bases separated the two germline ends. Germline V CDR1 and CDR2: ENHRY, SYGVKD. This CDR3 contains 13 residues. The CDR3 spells CATSSGETTEAFF. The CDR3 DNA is TGTGCCACGTCCTCCGGGGAGACCACTGAAGCTTTCTTT.

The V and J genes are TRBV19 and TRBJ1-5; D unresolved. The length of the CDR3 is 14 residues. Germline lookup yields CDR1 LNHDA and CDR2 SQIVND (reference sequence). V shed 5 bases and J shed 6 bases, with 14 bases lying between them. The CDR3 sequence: CASSSAGGAQPQHF. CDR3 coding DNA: TGTGCCAGTAGTTCTGCGGGTGGTGCTCAGCCCCAGCATTTT.

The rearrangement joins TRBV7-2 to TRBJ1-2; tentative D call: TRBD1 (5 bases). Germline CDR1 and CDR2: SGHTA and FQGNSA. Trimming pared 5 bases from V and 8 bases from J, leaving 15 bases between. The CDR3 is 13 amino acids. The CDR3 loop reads CASSEGVLGGYTF. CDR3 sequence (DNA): TGTGCCAGCAGCGAAGGGGTCTTGGGAGGCTACACCTTC.

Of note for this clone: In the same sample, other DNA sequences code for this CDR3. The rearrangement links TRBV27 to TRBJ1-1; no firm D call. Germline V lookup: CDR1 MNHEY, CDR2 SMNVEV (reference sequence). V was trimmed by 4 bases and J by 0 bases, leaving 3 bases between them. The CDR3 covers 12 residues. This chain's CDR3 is CASSSVNTEAFF. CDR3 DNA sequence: TGTGCCAGCAGTTCCGTGAACACTGAAGCTTTCTTT.

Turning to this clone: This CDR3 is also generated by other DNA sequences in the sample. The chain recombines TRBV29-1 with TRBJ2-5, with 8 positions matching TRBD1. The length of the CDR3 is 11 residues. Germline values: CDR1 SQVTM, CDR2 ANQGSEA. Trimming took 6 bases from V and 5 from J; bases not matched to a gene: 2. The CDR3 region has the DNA TGCAGCGTCAACAGGGGGGAGACCCAGTACTTC. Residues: CSVNRGETQYF.

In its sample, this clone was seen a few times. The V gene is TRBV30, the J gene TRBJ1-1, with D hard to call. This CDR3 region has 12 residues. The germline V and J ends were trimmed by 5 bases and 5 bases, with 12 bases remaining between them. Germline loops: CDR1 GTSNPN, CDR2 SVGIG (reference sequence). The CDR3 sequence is CAWGGVGTEAFF. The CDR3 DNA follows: TGTGCCTGGGGCGGGGTGGGAACTGAAGCTTTCTTT.

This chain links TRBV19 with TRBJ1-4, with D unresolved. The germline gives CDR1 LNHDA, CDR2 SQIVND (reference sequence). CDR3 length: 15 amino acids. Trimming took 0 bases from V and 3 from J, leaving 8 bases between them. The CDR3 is CASSIDQSANEKLFF. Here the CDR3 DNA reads TGTGCCAGTAGTATAGATCAGTCTGCTAATGAAAAACTGTTTTTT.

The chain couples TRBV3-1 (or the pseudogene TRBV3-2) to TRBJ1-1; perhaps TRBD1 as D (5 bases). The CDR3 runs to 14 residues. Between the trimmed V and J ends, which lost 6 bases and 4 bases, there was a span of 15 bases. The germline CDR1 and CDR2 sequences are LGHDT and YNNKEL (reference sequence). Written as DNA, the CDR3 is TGTGCCAGCAGTCACCGCCAGGGTACCACTGAAGCTTTCTTT. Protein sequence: CASSHRQGTTEAFF.

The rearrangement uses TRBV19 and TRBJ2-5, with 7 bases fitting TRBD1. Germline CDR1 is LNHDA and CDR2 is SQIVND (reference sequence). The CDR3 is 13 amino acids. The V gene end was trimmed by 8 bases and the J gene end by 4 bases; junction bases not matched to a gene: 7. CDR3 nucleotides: TGTGCCAGTCAGACAGGGCTAGGAGAGACCCAGTACTTC. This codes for CASQTGLGETQYF.

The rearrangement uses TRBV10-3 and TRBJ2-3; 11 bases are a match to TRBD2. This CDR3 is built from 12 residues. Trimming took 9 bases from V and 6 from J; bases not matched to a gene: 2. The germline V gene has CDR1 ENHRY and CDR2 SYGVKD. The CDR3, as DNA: TGTGCCATAACTAGCGGGGGTGATACGCAGTATTTT. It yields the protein CAITSGGDTQYF.

CDR3: CASSRDSNYGYTF. CDR3 bases: TGTGCCAGCAGCCGGGACAGCAACTATGGCTACACCTTC. The chain links TRBV7-2 to TRBJ1-2; 7 nucleotides agree with TRBD1. The trim removed 5 bases at V and 2 bases at J, leaving 2 bases unmatched. The CDR3 sequence is 13 residues long. The germline V gene encodes CDR1 SGHTA and CDR2 FQGNSA.

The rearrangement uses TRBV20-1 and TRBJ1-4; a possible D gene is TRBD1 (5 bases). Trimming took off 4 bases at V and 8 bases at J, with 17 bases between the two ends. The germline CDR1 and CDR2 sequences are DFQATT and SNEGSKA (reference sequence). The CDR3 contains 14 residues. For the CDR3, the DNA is TGCAGTGCTACTGATGCGGGGGGTCGAGAAAAACTGTTTTTT. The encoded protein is CSATDAGGREKLFF.

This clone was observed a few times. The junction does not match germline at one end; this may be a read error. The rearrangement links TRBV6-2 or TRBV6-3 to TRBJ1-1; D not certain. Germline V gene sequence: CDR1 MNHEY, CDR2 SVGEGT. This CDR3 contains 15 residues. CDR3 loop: CASSSALSGNAEAFF. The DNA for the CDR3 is TGTGCCAGCAGCTCTGCTTTATCGGGGAACGCTGAAGCTTTCTTT.

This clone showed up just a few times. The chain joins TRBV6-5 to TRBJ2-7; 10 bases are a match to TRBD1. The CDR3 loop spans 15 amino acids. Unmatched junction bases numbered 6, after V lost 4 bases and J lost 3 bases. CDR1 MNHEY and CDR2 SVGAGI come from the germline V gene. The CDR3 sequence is CASSSAGTGVYEQYF. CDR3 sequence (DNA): TGTGCCAGCAGTTCCGCCGGGACAGGGGTCTACGAGCAGTACTTC.

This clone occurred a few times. The CDR3 nucleotides are TGTGCCTGGAGTGTTTTGGCAGTCTATGGCTACACCTTC. It codes for CAWSVLAVYGYTF. The V and J genes are TRBV30 and TRBJ1-2; D is uncertain. The CDR3 loop spans 13 amino acids. Trimming removed 0 bases at V and 4 bases at J, with 9 bases between. CDR1 and CDR2 from the germline V gene are GTSNPN and SVGIG (reference sequence).

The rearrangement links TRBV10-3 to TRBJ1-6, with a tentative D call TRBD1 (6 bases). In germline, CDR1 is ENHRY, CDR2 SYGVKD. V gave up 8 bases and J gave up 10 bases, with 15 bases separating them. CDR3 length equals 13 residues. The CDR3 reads CAIWAGAGSPLHF. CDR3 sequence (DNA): TGTGCCATCTGGGCAGGGGCTGGGTCACCCCTCCACTTT.